This TCR beta chain derives from a study of identical twins. The study's findings and limits: Cord blood beta clonotypes present at high abundance carried fewer insertions; no such pattern appeared in memory repertoires. Compared with unrelated sharing, twin-shared out-of-frame alpha sequences had more low-probability sequences. Out-of-frame TCR alpha sharing in monozygotic twins exceeded recombination model predictions.

Only a few counts were recorded for this clonotype. Its antigen is currently unknown. TCRdb reanalysed the 5' RACE reads using MiXCR and keeps one entry per CDR3 protein. Altogether about 530,000 distinct CDR3 sequences are present, roughly 15% being singletons, with the ten largest covering about 0.47%. V shed 0 bases and J shed 2 bases, with 8 bases lying between them. This CDR3 contains 14 residues. CDR1 and CDR2 (germline): DFQATT, SNEGSKA (reference sequence). The same specimen was also included in a second study, on yellow fever vaccine responses in identical twins. From that study: Reports say the vaccine T cell response in twins looked partly convergent and partly personalized.

V and J are TRBV20-1 and TRBJ1-3, with D perhaps TRBD1 (6 bases). The sample was CD4+ T cells sorted from blood. This receptor was obtained from a woman under 30 in good health. DNA for the CDR3: TGCAGTGCTAGAGACCAGGGGACTGGAAACACCATATATTTT. It yields the protein CSARDQGTGNTIYF.